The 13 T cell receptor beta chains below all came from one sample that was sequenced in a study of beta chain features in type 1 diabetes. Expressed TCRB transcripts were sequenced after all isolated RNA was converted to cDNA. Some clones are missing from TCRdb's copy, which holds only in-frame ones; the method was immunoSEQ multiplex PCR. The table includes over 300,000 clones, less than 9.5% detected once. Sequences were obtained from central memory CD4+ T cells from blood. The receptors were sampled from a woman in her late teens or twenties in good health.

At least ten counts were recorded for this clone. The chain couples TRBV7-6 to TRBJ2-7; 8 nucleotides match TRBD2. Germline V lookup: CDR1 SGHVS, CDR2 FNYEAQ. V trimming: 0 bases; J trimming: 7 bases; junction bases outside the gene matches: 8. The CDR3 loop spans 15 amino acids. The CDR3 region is CASSLAGAGGGEQYF. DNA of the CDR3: TGTGCCAGCAGCTTAGCAGGCGCGGGAGGAGGTGAGCAGTACTTC.

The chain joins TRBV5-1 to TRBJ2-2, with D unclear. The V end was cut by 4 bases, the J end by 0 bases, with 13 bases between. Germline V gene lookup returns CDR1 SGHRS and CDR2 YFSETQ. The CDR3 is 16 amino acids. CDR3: CASSTGSHSNTGELFF. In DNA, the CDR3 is TGCGCCAGCAGCACCGGCAGTCATTCGAACACCGGGGAGCTGTTTTTT. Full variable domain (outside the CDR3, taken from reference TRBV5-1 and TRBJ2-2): KAGVTQTPRYLIKTRGQQVTLSCSPISGHRSVSWYQQTPGQGLQFLFEYFSETQRNKGNFPGRFSGRQFSNSRSEMNVSTLELGDSALYLCASSTGSHSNTGELFFGEGSRLTVL.

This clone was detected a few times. The DNA of the CDR3 is TGTGCCAGCATGGGAGGGTTAGGCACCGGGGAGCTGTTTTTT. Encoded protein: CASMGGLGTGELFF. The V gene is TRBV28, the J gene TRBJ2-2; 7 nucleotides line up with TRBD2. The CDR3 contains 14 residues. Germline CDR1 is MDHEN and CDR2 is SYDVKM. Germline trimming cut 7 bases from V and 4 bases from J; bases unmatched to any gene: 6. The whole variable domain, filled in from reference TRBV28 and TRBJ2-2, reads DVKVTQSSRYLVKRTGEKVFLECVQDMDHENMFWYRQDPGLGLRLIYFSYDVKMKEKGDIPEGYSVSREKKERFSLILESASTNQTSMYLCASMGGLGTGELFFGEGSRLTVL.

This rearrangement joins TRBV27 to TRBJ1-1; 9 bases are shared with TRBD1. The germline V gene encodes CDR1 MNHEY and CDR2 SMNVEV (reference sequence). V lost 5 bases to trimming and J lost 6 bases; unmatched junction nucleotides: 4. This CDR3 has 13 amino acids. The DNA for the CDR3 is TGTGCCAGCAGTGGACAGGGGTTCCCTGAAGCTTTCTTT. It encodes CASSGQGFPEAFF.

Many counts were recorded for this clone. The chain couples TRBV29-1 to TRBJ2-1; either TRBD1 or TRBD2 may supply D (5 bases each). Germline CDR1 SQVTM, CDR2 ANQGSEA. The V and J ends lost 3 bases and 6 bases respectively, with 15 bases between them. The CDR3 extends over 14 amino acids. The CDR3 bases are TGCAGCGTTGACATCGGGACGATCCGCAATGAGCAGTTCTTC. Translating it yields CSVDIGTIRNEQFF.

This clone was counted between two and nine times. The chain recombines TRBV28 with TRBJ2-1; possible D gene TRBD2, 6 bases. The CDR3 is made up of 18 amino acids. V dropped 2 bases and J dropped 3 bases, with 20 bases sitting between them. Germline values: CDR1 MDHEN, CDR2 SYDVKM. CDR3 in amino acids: CASSLNPFRSGHYNEQFF. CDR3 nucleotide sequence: TGTGCCAGCAGTTTAAACCCTTTTCGCAGCGGGCACTACAATGAGCAGTTCTTC.

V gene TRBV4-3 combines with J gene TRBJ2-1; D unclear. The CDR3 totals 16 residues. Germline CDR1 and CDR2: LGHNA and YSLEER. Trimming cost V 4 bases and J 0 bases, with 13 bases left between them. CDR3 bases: TGCGCCAGCAGCCCTGAATTCCCGAGCTCCTACAATGAGCAGTTCTTC. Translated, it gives CASSPEFPSSYNEQFF.

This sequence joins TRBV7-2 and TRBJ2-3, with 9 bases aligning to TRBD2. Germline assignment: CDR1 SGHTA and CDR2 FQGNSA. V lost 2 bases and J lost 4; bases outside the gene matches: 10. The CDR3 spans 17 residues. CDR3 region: CASSLFLAGAIPDTQYF. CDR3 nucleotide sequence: TGTGCCAGCAGCTTATTTTTAGCGGGAGCCATTCCAGATACGCAGTATTTT. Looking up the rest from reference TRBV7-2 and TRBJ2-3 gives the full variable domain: GAGVSQSPSNKVTEKGKDVELRCDPISGHTALYWYRQSLGQGLEFLIYFQGNSAPDKSGLPSDRFSAERTGGSVSTLTIQRTQQEDSAVYLCASSLFLAGAIPDTQYFGPGTRLTVL.

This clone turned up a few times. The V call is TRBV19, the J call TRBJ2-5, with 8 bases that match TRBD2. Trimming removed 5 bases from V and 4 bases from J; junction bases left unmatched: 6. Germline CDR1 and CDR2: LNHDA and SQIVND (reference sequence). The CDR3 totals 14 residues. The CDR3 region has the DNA TGTGCCAGTAGTCAAGGCGCGGGGGGAGAGACCCAGTACTTC. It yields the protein CASSQGAGGETQYF.

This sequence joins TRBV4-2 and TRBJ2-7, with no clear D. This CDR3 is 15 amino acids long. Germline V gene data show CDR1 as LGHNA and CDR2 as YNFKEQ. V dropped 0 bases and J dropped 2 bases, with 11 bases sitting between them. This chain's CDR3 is CASSQDISVTYEQYF. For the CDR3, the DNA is TGTGCCAGCAGCCAAGATATAAGCGTCACCTACGAGCAGTACTTC.

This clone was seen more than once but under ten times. The DNA of the CDR3 is TGCGCCAGCAGCCCCCCTTTAGGTTCAGGGAATGAAAAACTGTTTTTT. Translating gives CASSPPLGSGNEKLFF. This rearrangement joins TRBV4-3 to TRBJ1-4, with D perhaps TRBD1 (5 bases). Germline CDR1 is LGHNA and CDR2 is YSLEER. This CDR3 contains 16 residues. V was trimmed by 4 bases and J by 5 bases, leaving 17 bases between them.

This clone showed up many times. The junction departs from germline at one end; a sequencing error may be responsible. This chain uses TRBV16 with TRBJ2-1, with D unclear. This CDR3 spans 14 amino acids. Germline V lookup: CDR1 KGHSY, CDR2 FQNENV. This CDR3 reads CASNQGVGYNEQFF. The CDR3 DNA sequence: TGTGCCAGCAACCAAGGTGTCGGGTACAATGAGCAGTTCTTC.

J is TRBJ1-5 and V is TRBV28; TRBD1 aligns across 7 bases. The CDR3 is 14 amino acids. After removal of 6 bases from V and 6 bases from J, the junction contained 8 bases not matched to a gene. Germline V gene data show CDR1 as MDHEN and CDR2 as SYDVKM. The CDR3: CASRDPTGTQPQHF. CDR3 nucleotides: TGTGCCAGCAGGGATCCGACAGGGACTCAGCCCCAGCATTTT. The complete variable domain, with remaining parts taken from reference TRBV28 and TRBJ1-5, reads DVKVTQSSRYLVKRTGEKVFLECVQDMDHENMFWYRQDPGLGLRLIYFSYDVKMKEKGDIPEGYSVSREKKERFSLILESASTNQTSMYLCASRDPTGTQPQHFGDGTRLSIL.